The 30 T cell receptor beta chains below all came from one sample that was sequenced in a study of T cells in Graves' hyperthyroidism and ophthalmopathy. Amplification yielded TCR beta CDR3 regions, with RNA transcripts as the source. First-round RT-PCR of the TCR CDR3 relied on the HTBI primer set. TCRdb fed the multiplex PCR reads into MiXCR, producing one record per CDR3 protein. The sample carries about 98,000 distinct CDR3 sequences, 40% recorded once. Sequencing was done on a sample of peripheral blood or thyroid tissue (not recorded which). The receptors were gathered from a woman in her 30s with Graves' hyperthyroidism.

This clonotype appeared a single time. J is TRBJ1-6 and V is TRBV2; D remains unclear. This CDR3 region has 13 residues. Trimming shortened V by 6 bases and J by 6 bases, and 9 bases separated the two germline ends. CDR1 is SNHLY, CDR2 FYNNEI, per germline. CDR3 DNA: TGTGCCAGCAGAGATACCGGTAATTCACCCCTCCACTTT. Translated, it gives CASRDTGNSPLHF.

This clonotype was seen at least ten times. The V call is TRBV5-1, the J call TRBJ1-1; D uncertain. The ends were cut back, 0 bases at V and 0 bases at J, with 18 bases in the middle. CDR3 length: 18 amino acids. Germline CDR1 is SGHRS and CDR2 is YFSETQ. The CDR3 is CASSLGSVMSYMNTEAFF. The CDR3 DNA is TGCGCCAGCAGCTTGGGTTCAGTAATGAGCTACATGAACACTGAAGCTTTCTTT.

This clonotype was seen a few times. A read error may explain this, as a much larger clone is one base away. The J gene is TRBJ2-5, the V gene TRBV27; D gene ambiguous. In germline, CDR1 is MNHEY, CDR2 SMNVEV (reference sequence). CDR3 length: 14 residues. CDR3: CTSKLVETQETQYF. CDR3 DNA: TGTACCAGCAAGCTAGTCGAAACCCAAGAGACCCAGTACTTC.

Remarks on this clonotype: One base away lies a much larger clone, so this may be a sequencing read error. A read error is likely, as this CDR3 ends without the conserved phenylalanine or tryptophan. The chain has TRBV6-1 and TRBJ2-5; TRBD1 agrees at 8 bases. Germline V lookup: CDR1 MNHNS, CDR2 SASEGT. V dropped 7 bases and J dropped 0; count of bases not matched to a gene: 7. This CDR3 spans 15 amino acids. CDR3 sequence: CASMRQGLYQETQYS. CDR3 DNA sequence: TGTGCCAGCATGAGACAGGGGCTTTACCAAGAGACCCAGTACTCC.

In regard to this clonotype: Being one base from a much bigger clone, this may be a read error. The J gene is TRBJ2-7, the V gene TRBV27; 7 bases match TRBD1. CDR1 is MNHEY and CDR2 is SMNVEV in the germline V gene (reference sequence). The CDR3 sequence is 15 residues long. CDR3 sequence: CACRPNRDSSYEQYF. In DNA, the CDR3 is TGTGCCTGCAGACCCAACCGGGACAGCTCCTACGAGCAGTACTTT.

There are many counts of this clonotype. V usage is TRBV7-6 and J usage is TRBJ1-5; D not resolved. The ends were cut back, 1 base at V and 0 bases at J, with 10 bases in the middle. The CDR3 length is 16 residues. Germline CDR1 reads SGHVS; CDR2 reads FNYEAQ. The DNA of the CDR3 is TGTGCCAGCAGCTTAGGACTTGGGAATAGCAATCAGCCCCAGCATTTT. Its protein product is CASSLGLGNSNQPQHF. The full variable domain, with the rest looked up from reference TRBV7-6 and TRBJ1-5, is GAGVSQSPRYKVTKRGQDVALRCDPISGHVSLYWYRQALGQGPEFLTYFNYEAQQDKSGLPNDRFSAERPEGSISTLTIQRTEQRDSAMYRCASSLGLGNSNQPQHFGDGTRLSIL.

The table lists this clonotype with a count of one. The J gene is TRBJ1-5, the V gene TRBV7-2; 7 bases are shared with TRBD1. The ends lost 8 bases at V and 2 bases at J; junction bases unmatched: 3. Germline V gene data show CDR1 as SGHTA and CDR2 as FQGNSA. The CDR3 length is 13 residues. CDR3: CASVQGGNQPQHF. CDR3 DNA: TGTGCCAGCGTGCAGGGGGGCAATCAGCCCCAGCATTTT. Supplemented by reference TRBV7-2 and TRBJ1-5, the full variable domain reads GAGVSQSPSNKVTEKGKDVELRCDPISGHTALYWYRQSLGQGLEFLIYFQGNSAPDKSGLPSDRFSAERTGGSVSTLTIQRTQQEDSAVYLCASVQGGNQPQHFGDGTRLSIL.

The chain recombines TRBV2 with TRBJ2-7; the match to TRBD1 covers 8 bases. J lost 1 base, V lost 4 bases, and 3 bases had no gene match. CDR1 SNHLY and CDR2 FYNNEI come from the germline V gene. The CDR3 contains 14 residues. The CDR3 nucleotides read TGTGCCAGCAGTGGGACAGGGCCTTCCTACGAGCAGTACTTC. This gives the protein CASSGTGPSYEQYF.

A note on this clonotype: Its ends do not fully match the called genes, so a read error is possible. The gene calls are TRBV9 and TRBJ2-2; D may match TRBD1 or TRBD2 (5 bases each). Germline V lookup: CDR1 SGDLS, CDR2 YYNGEE. The CDR3 runs to 15 residues. Here the CDR3 reads CASSVGGANTGKLFF. The CDR3 DNA follows: TGTGCCAGCAGCGTAGGTGGGGCGAACACCGGGAAGCTGTTTTTT.

Ten or more counts support this clonotype. This chain uses TRBV2 with TRBJ1-2; TRBD1 aligns across 8 bases. This CDR3 has 15 residues. V dropped 0 bases and J dropped 7; count of bases not matched to a gene: 7. The germline V gene has CDR1 SNHLY and CDR2 FYNNEI. This chain's CDR3 is CASSEASDRERGYTF. The CDR3 coding sequence is TGTGCCAGCAGTGAAGCTTCGGACAGGGAGCGTGGCTACACCTTC. Filled out from reference TRBV2 and TRBJ1-2, the complete variable domain reads EPEVTQTPSHQVTQMGQEVILRCVPISNHLYFYWYRQILGQKVEFLVSFYNNEISEKSEIFDDQFSVERPDGSNFTLKIRSTKLEDSAMYFCASSEASDRERGYTFGSGTRLTVV.

At least ten counts were recorded for this clonotype. The rearrangement links TRBV15 to TRBJ1-5, with D possibly TRBD1 on 5 matching bases. Trimming removed 1 base at V and 6 bases at J, with 10 bases between. The CDR3 totals 14 residues. Germline CDR1 is LNHNV and CDR2 is YYDKDF (reference sequence). CDR3 DNA: TGTGCCACCAGCAGAGTCGGGGCAGGTCAGCCCCAGCATTTT. It specifies CATSRVGAGQPQHF.

This clonotype has ten or more counts. The V call is TRBV28, the J call TRBJ1-1; D gene uncertain. The V gene lost 5 bases and the J gene lost 11 bases, with 21 bases spanning the gap. CDR1 and CDR2 from the germline V gene are MDHEN and SYDVKM. The length of the CDR3 is 14 residues. CDR3 sequence reads: CASSLFGRAGWAFF. The DNA for the CDR3 is TGTGCCAGCAGTCTCTTTGGTCGGGCAGGTTGGGCTTTCTTT.

This clonotype has a count of ten or more. This rearrangement joins TRBV28 to TRBJ1-2; TRBD1 is a possible D gene (6 bases). V lost 5 bases and J 6 bases, leaving 16 bases between the germline ends. The CDR3 runs to 14 residues. Germline V gene data show CDR1 as MDHEN and CDR2 as SYDVKM. CDR3 residues: CASSPQGGAHGYTF. The CDR3 nucleotides read TGTGCCAGCAGTCCGCAAGGGGGGGCTCATGGCTACACCTTC.

This clonotype was observed many times. The chain links TRBV15 to TRBJ1-1; D uncertain. Germline CDR1 reads LNHNV; CDR2 reads YYDKDF (reference sequence). With 1 base removed from V and 0 bases from J, the gap between germline ends came to 0 bases. The CDR3 contains 12 residues. This chain's CDR3 is CATSRVNTEAFF. CDR3 bases: TGTGCCACCAGCAGAGTGAACACTGAAGCTTTCTTT.

The chain uses TRBV20-1 and TRBJ1-5; the match to TRBD1 covers 7 bases. This CDR3 has 14 residues. CDR1 DFQATT and CDR2 SNEGSKA come from the germline V gene (reference sequence). J was trimmed by 1 base and V by 4 bases; bases with no gene match: 4. CDR3 bases: TGCAGTGCTACTGGGACAGCAAGCAATCAGCCCCAGCATTTT. As protein: CSATGTASNQPQHF.

This clonotype was recorded many times. V usage is TRBV12-3 or TRBV12-4 and J usage is TRBJ1-1; D not resolved. The CDR3 runs 13 residues. V shed 5 bases and J shed 7 bases, with 14 bases lying between them. The CDR3 sequence: CASSPGFGDEAFF. CDR3 nucleotides: TGTGCCAGCAGTCCCGGGTTCGGGGATGAAGCTTTCTTT.

The V call is TRBV24-1, the J call TRBJ1-2; D not certain. Between the trimmed V and J ends, which lost 7 bases and 6 bases, there was a span of 8 bases. CDR3 length: 11 amino acids. CDR1 and CDR2 from the germline V gene are KGHDR and SFDVKD. The CDR3 bases are TGTGCCACCAGGGGAGCGGATGGCTACACCTTC. Protein product: CATRGADGYTF.

This clonotype was picked up many times. CDR3 region: CASSWGRTGMLYF. CDR3 nucleotides: TGCGCCAGCAGCTGGGGCCGAACAGGGATGCTGTACTTC. V gene TRBV5-1 combines with J gene TRBJ2-7, with D tentatively TRBD1 (6 bases). CDR3 length: 13 amino acids. The germline V and J ends were trimmed by 3 bases and 12 bases, with 19 bases remaining between them. The V gene's germline CDR1 is SGHRS and CDR2 YFSETQ.

There are a few counts of this clonotype. V is TRBV28 and J is TRBJ1-5; D unclear. The V and J ends lost 1 base and 6 bases respectively, with 25 bases between them. The length of the CDR3 is 19 residues. The germline V gene has CDR1 MDHEN and CDR2 SYDVKM. CDR3 region: CASSLFPLQAGAWPQPQHF. For the CDR3, the DNA is TGTGCCAGCAGTTTATTTCCTTTGCAGGCAGGAGCGTGGCCTCAGCCCCAGCATTTT.

This clonotype was picked up many times. The chain has TRBV28 and TRBJ1-5; tentatively, D is TRBD1 (5 bases). Germline CDR1 MDHEN, CDR2 SYDVKM. Between the trimmed V and J ends, which lost 7 bases and 2 bases, there was a span of 12 bases. The CDR3 length is 14 residues. The CDR3 region is CASTSRGGNQPQHF. The CDR3 region has the DNA TGTGCCAGCACCTCCCGGGGCGGCAATCAGCCCCAGCATTTT. The full variable domain, in which reference TRBV28 and TRBJ1-5 provide the parts outside the CDR3, is DVKVTQSSRYLVKRTGEKVFLECVQDMDHENMFWYRQDPGLGLRLIYFSYDVKMKEKGDIPEGYSVSREKKERFSLILESASTNQTSMYLCASTSRGGNQPQHFGDGTRLSIL.

The table lists this clonotype with many counts. The genes are TRBV6-1 and TRBJ2-7, with no clear D. This CDR3 has 13 amino acids. Germline V CDR1 and CDR2: MNHNS, SASEGT. V lost 7 bases, J lost 2 bases, and 12 bases lay in between. The CDR3 DNA follows: TGTGCCAGCAATCCTGACCCAACCTACGAGCAGTACTTC. Its translation: CASNPDPTYEQYF.

Ten or more counts support this clonotype. The V and J genes are TRBV2 and TRBJ1-5; 10 bases fit TRBD1. Germline V CDR1 and CDR2: SNHLY, FYNNEI. The CDR3 is 14 residues long. V was pared by 5 bases and J by 6 bases, with 4 bases of the junction left unmatched. This chain's CDR3 is CASSTTGGIQPQHF. In DNA, the CDR3 is TGTGCCAGCAGTACGACAGGGGGCATTCAGCCCCAGCATTTT.

The rearrangement uses TRBV10-2 and TRBJ1-2; 7 positions agree with TRBD1. Germline lookup yields CDR1 WSHSY and CDR2 SAAADI. The CDR3 is 15 residues long. Trimming cost V 3 bases and J 6 bases; bases outside gene matches: 10. CDR3 residues: CASSDLSGTDNGYTF. The CDR3 DNA follows: TGCGCCAGCAGTGACCTATCCGGGACAGACAATGGCTACACCTTC.

This clonotype was seen many times. The chain has TRBV10-3 and TRBJ2-7; TRBD1 agrees at 7 bases. The CDR3 contains 14 residues. The V segment lost 7 bases and the J segment 5 bases; nucleotides outside the gene matches: 11. Germline loops: CDR1 ENHRY, CDR2 SYGVKD. The CDR3 is CAIKGDREFNEQYF. The CDR3 DNA is TGTGCCATCAAGGGGGACAGAGAATTCAACGAGCAGTACTTC.

This clonotype was observed at least ten times. This CDR3 is CASSEGLAQTQYF. The CDR3 DNA reads as TGTGCCAGCAGTGAAGGGCTAGCGCAGACCCAGTACTTC. This chain links TRBV2 with TRBJ2-5; the D gene is possibly TRBD2 (6 bases). CDR3 length: 13 residues. Trimming removed 1 base at V and 6 bases at J, with 9 bases between. CDR1 is SNHLY, CDR2 FYNNEI, per germline.

This clonotype was picked up a small number of times. This chain joins TRBV28 and TRBJ1-4; D gene unclear. CDR1 and CDR2 from the germline V gene are MDHEN and SYDVKM. The CDR3 extends over 14 amino acids. V was cut by 3 bases and J by 5 bases, with 10 bases left in between. This CDR3 reads CASSFRVRNEKLFF. CDR3 in DNA: TGTGCCAGCAGTTTCAGAGTTAGAAATGAAAAACTGTTTTTT.

This clonotype came up many times. This rearrangement joins TRBV20-1 to TRBJ1-1; D is perhaps TRBD1 (5 bases). The CDR3 consists of 12 residues. Germline V gene lookup returns CDR1 DFQATT and CDR2 SNEGSKA (reference sequence). V dropped 6 bases and J dropped 7 bases, with 15 bases sitting between them. The CDR3 spells CSASPGTGEAFF. The DNA of the CDR3 is TGCAGTGCGAGCCCCGGGACGGGTGAAGCTTTCTTT.

This clonotype was counted many times. The chain joins TRBV25-1 to TRBJ2-5, with 7 bases that match TRBD2. The V gene end was trimmed by 3 bases and the J gene end by 3 bases; junction bases not matched to a gene: 7. CDR1 and CDR2 from the germline V gene are MGHDK and SYGVNS. The CDR3 length is 15 residues. The CDR3 nucleotides read TGTGCCAGCAGTGATGCGCGTGGGGGGGAAGAGACCCAGTACTTC. This codes for CASSDARGGEETQYF.

This clonotype was seen repeatedly, ten times or more. The J gene is TRBJ1-1, the V gene TRBV6-5, with no clear D. V was clipped by 2 bases and J by 2 bases, with 6 bases between them. There are 13 residues in the CDR3. Germline V gives CDR1 MNHEY, CDR2 SVGAGI. In nucleotides, the CDR3 is TGTGCCAGCAGTTACGACATAAACACTGAAGCTTTCTTT. Amino acids: CASSYDINTEAFF.

This clonotype was counted at least ten times. CDR3 sequence (DNA): TGTGCCAGCAGTTATGAGGACGTAAGCTCCTACGAGCAGTACTTC. It specifies CASSYEDVSSYEQYF. J is TRBJ2-7 and V is TRBV6-6, with D hard to call. Germline V CDR1 and CDR2: MNHNY, SVGAGI (reference sequence). The CDR3 is 15 residues long. Trimming pared 3 bases from V and 0 bases from J, leaving 12 bases between.